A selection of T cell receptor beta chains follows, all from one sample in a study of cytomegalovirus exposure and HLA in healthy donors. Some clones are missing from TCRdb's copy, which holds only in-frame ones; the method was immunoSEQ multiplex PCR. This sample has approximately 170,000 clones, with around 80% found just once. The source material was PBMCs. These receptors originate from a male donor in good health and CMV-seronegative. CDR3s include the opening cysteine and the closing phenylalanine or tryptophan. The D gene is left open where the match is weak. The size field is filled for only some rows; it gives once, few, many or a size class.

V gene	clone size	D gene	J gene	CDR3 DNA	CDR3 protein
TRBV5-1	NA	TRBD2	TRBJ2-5	TGCGCCAGCAGCTTGGTGACTAGCGGGGGGGCAGCCGAGACCCAGTACTTC	CASSLVTSGGAAETQYF
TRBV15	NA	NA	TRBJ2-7	TGTGCCACCAGCAGAGAAGGGGACTTTTACGAGCAGTACTTC	CATSREGDFYEQYF
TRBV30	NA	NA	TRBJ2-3	TGTGCCTGGAGTGTACGGGTCACAGATACGCAGTATTTT	CAWSVRVTDTQYF
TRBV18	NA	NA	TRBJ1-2	TGTGCCAGCTCACCTGTTGAAACTACTAACTATGGCTACACCTTC	CASSPVETTNYGYTF
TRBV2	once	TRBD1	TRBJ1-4	TGTGCCAGCAGTACACCCCGGGGACAGGGGGTTTCAGCTAATGAAAAACTGTTTTTT	CASSTPRGQGVSANEKLFF
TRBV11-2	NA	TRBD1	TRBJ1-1	TGTGCCAGCAGCTTAAGGGACAGAGAAGCTTTCTTT	CASSLRDREAFF
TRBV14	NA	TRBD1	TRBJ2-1	TGTGCCAGCAGCCAAGGACCCAGGGGGCGCGTGGGAGGCTCCTACAATGAGCAGTTCTTC	CASSQGPRGRVGGSYNEQFF
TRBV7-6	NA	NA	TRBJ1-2	TGTGCCAGCAGCAAGGGGTTCCTTAACTATGGCTACACCTTC	CASSKGFLNYGYTF
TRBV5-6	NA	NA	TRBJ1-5	TGTGCCAGCAGCTTTGGGGGGGGTCAGCCCCAGCATTTT	CASSFGGGQPQHF
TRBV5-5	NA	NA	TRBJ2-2	TGTGCCAGCAGCCTCAGGACGGACAGTCGGGAGCTGTTTTTT	CASSLRTDSRELFF
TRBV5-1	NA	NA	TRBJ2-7	TGCGCCAGCAGCCCAACAGGGAGCCACGAGCAGTACTTC	CASSPTGSHEQYF
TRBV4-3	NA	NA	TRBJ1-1	TGCGCCAGCAGCCAAGATAGGCAGGGGAACACTGAAGCTTTCTTT	CASSQDRQGNTEAFF
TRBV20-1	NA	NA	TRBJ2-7	TGCAGTGCTAGGTTGGGGCTCGAGCAGTACTTC	CSARLGLEQYF
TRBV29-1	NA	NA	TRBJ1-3	TGCAGCGTTGAAGTAAGAAACACCATATATTTT	CSVEVRNTIYF
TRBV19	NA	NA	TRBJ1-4	TGTGCCAGTAGTAGATTACAGCTCTTTGATGAAAAACTGTTTTTT	CASSRLQLFDEKLFF
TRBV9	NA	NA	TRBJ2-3	TGTGCCAGCAGCCGCACAGCTACATACACAGATACGCAGTATTTT	CASSRTATYTDTQYF
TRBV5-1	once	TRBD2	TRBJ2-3	TGCGCCAGCAGCTTGGAGGCGGGGGTCGACCTATTCCGCACAGATACGCAGTATTTT	CASSLEAGVDLFRTDTQYF
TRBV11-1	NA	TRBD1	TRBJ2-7	TGTGCCAGCAGCTTAGTCGGGACAGGACTTTACGAGCAGTACTTC	CASSLVGTGLYEQYF
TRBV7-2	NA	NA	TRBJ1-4	TGTGCCAGCAGCCAGAGGGGGTCGCGAGCTGGTGAAAAACTGTTTTTT	CASSQRGSRAGEKLFF
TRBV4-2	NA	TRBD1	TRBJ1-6	TGTGCCAGCAGCCGAGAAGACAGGGGGAGCCATAATTCACCCCTCCACTTT	CASSREDRGSHNSPLHF
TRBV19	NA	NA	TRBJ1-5	TGTGCCAGTAGTATGGGGGGGAATAATCAGCCCCAGCATTTT	CASSMGGNNQPQHF
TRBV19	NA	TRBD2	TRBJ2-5	TGTGCCAGTAGGCCCCCAGCGGGGGGGCCGTCGGGAGAGACCCAGTACTTC	CASRPPAGGPSGETQYF
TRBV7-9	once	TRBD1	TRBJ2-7	TGTTCCAGCAGCCGCGACAGGGGGACCTACGAGCAGTACTTC	CSSSRDRGTYEQYF
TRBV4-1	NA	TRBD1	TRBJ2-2	TGCGCCAGCAGCCAAGTGGGACAGGAAAACACCGGGGAGCTGTTTTTT	CASSQVGQENTGELFF
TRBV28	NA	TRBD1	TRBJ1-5	TGTGCCAGCACCCTAGGGGGTGGACAGGGGGCCGTCAATCAGCCCCAGCATTTT	CASTLGGGQGAVNQPQHF
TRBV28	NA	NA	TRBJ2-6	TGTGCCAGCAGTCCTTGGGAGACTGGGGCCAACGTCCTGACTTTC	CASSPWETGANVLTF
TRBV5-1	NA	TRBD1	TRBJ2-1	TGCGCCAGCAGCTTTTACAGGGGGAATGAGCAGTTCTTC	CASSFYRGNEQFF
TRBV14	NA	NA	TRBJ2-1	TGTGCCAGCAGCCCCTCCTGGACAAATGAGCAGTTCTTC	CASSPSWTNEQFF
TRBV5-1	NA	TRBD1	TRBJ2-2	TGCGCCAGCTTCGGGACAGGGGGCACCGGGGAGCTGTTTTTT	CASFGTGGTGELFF
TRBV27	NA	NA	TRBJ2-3	TGTGCCAGCAGTTTAGTCAGAAACACAGATACGCAGTATTTT	CASSLVRNTDTQYF
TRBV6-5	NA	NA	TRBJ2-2	TGTGCCAGCAGAACAATCCGCTCACCCGGGGAGCTGTTTTTT	CASRTIRSPGELFF